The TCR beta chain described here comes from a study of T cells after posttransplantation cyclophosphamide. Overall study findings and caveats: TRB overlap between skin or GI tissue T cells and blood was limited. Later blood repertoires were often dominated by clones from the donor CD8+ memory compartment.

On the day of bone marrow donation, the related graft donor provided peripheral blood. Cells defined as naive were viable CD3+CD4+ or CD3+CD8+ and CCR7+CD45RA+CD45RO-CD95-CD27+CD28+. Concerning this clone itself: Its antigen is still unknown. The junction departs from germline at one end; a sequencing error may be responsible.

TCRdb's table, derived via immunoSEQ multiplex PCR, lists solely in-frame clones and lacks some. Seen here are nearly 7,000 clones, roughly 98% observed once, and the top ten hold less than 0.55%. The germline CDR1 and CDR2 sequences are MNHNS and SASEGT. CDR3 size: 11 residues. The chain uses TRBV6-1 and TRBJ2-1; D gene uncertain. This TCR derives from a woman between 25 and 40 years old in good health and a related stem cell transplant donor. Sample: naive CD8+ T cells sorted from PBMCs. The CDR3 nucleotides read TGTACCAGCAACCGGTACAATGAGCAGTTCTTC. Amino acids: CTSNRYNEQFF.